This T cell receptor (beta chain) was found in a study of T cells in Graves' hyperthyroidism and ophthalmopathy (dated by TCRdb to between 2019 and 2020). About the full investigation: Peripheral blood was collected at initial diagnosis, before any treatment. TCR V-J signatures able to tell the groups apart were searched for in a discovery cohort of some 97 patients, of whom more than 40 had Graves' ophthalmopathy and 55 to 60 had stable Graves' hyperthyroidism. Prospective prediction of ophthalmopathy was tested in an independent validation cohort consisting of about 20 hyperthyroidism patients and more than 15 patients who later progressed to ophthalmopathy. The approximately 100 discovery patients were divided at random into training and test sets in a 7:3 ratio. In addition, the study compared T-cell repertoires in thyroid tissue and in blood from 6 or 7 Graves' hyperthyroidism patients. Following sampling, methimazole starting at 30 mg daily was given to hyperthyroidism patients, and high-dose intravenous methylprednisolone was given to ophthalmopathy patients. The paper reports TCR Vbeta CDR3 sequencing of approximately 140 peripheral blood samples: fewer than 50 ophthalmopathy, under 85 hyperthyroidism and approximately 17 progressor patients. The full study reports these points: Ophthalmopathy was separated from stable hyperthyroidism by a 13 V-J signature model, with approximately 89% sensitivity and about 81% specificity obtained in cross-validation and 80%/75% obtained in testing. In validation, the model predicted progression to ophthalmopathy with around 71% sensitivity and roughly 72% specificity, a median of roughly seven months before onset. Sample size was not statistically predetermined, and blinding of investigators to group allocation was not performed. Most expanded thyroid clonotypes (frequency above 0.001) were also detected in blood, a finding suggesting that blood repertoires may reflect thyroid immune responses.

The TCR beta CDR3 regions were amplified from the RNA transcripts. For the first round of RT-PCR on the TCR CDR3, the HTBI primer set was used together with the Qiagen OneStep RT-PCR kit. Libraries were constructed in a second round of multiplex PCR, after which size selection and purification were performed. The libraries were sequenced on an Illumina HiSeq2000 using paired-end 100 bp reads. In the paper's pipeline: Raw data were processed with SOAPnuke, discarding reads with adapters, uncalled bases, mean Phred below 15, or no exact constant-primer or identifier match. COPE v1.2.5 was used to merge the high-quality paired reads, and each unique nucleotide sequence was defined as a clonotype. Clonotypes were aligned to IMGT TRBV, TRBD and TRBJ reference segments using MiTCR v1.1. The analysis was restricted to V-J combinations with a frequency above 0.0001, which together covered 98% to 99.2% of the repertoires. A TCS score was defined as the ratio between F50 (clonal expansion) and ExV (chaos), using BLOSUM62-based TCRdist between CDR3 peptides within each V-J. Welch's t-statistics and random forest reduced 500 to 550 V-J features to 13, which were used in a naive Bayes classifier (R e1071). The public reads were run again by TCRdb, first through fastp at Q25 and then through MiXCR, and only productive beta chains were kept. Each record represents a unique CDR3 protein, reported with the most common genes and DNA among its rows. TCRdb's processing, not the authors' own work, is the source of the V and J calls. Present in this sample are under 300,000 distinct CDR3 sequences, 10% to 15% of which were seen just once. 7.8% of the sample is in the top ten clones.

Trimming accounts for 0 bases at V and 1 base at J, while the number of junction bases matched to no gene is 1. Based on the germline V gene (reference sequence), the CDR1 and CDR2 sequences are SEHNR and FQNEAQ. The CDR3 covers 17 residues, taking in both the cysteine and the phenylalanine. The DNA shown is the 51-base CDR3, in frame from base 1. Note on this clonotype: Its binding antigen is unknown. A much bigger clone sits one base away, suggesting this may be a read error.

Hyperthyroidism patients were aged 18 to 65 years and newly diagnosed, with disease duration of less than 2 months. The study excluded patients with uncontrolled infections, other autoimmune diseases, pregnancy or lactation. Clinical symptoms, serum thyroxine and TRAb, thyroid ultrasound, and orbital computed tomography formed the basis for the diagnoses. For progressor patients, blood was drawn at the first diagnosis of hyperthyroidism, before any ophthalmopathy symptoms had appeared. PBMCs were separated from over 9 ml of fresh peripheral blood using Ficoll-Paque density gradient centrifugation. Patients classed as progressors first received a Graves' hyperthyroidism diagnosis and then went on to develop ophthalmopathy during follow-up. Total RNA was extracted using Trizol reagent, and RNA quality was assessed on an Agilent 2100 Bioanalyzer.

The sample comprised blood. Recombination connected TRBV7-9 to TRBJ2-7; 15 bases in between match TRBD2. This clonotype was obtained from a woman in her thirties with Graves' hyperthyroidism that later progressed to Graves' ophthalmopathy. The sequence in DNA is TGTGCCAGCAGCTTAGCTGGGACTAGCGGGGGGTCCTACGAGCAGTACTTC. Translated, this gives CASSLAGTSGGSYEQYF.